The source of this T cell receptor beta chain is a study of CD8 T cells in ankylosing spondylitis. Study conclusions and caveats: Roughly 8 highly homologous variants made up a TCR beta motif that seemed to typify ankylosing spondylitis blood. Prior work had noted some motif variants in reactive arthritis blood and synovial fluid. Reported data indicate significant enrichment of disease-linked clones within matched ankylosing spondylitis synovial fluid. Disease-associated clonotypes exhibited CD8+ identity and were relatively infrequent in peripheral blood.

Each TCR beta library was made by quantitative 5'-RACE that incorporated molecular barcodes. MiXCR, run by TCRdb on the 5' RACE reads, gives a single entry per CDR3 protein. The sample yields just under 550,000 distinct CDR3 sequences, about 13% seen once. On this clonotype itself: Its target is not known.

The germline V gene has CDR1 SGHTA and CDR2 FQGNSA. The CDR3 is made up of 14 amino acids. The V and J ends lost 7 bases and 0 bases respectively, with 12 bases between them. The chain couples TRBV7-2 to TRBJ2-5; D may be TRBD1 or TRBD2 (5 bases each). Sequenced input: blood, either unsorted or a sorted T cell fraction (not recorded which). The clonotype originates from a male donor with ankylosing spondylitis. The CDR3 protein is CASTRADYQETQYF. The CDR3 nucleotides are TGTGCCAGCACCAGGGCGGACTACCAAGAGACCCAGTACTTC.